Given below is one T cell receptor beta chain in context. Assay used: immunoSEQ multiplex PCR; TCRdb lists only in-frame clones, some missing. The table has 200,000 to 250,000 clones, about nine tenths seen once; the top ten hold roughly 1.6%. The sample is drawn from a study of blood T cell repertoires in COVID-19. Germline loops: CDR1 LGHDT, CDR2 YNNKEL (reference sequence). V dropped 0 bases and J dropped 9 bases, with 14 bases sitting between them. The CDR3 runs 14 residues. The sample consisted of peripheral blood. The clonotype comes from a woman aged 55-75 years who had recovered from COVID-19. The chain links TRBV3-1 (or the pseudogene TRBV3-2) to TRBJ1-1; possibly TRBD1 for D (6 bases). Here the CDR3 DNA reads TGTGCCAGCAGCCAAGAACCCCTTGGACAGAAAGCTTTCTTT. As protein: CASSQEPLGQKAFF.